These T cell receptor beta chains were read from a single sample in a study of blood T cells in healthy people across ages. Each CDR3 protein gets one entry after TCRdb re-called the 5' RACE reads with MiXCR. The table records over 950,000 distinct CDR3 sequences, roughly 47% of them present only once. The sequencing input was blood. The receptors originated from a woman aged 55-69 years in good health. Each CDR3 is given with its conserved first and last residue. A D gene is named only where the DNA matches it firmly. Clone size appears in some rows only: once, few, many, or a class for an expanded clone.

-	-	TRBV5-8	TRBJ2-5	TGTGCCAGCAGCTTGGGACAGCAACAAGAGACCCAGTACTTC	CASSLGQQQETQYF
-	-	TRBV11-2	TRBJ2-7	TGTGCCAGCAGCTTAGACTACATTAACTACGAGCAGTACTTC	CASSLDYINYEQYF
-	-	TRBV28	TRBJ2-7	TGTGCCAGCAGCCTACTTATAAGGGGATCCTACGAGCAGTACTTC	CASSLLIRGSYEQYF
-	-	TRBV3-1	TRBJ2-7	TGTGCCAGCAGCCAACACAGGGGAGGCGAGCAGTACTTC	CASSQHRGGEQYF
-	few	TRBV6-5	TRBJ2-1	TGTGCCAGCAGTTTGGACAGCCCACCGTACAATGAGCAGTTCTTC	CASSLDSPPYNEQFF
TRBD1	-	TRBV9	TRBJ1-5	TGTGCCAGCAGGACGCATATCAATACGGACAGGGATCAGCCCCAGCATTTT	CASRTHINTDRDQPQHF
-	few	TRBV20-1	TRBJ2-5	TGCAGTGCTAGTGTAGGGGGACTTAAAGAGACCCAGTACTTC	CSASVGGLKETQYF
-	-	TRBV7-2	TRBJ2-3	TGTGCCAGCAGCTTAATTCGAGCTAGCACAGATACGCAGTATTTT	CASSLIRASTDTQYF
-	-	TRBV11-2	TRBJ2-5	TGTGCCAGCAGCGGGTTAGGATCTGAGACCCAGTACTTC	CASSGLGSETQYF
-	-	TRBV28	TRBJ2-1	TGTACCAGCAGACCGGATAGTCGCTCCTACAATGAGCAGTTCTTC	CTSRPDSRSYNEQFF
TRBD1	few	TRBV29-1	TRBJ2-1	TGCAGCGTTGAAGGAGGACAGGGGAGCTCCTACAATGAGCAGTTCTTC	CSVEGGQGSSYNEQFF
-	once	TRBV24-1	TRBJ2-3	TGTGCCACCAGTGATCCCGCTTTGGATACGCAGTATTTT	CATSDPALDTQYF
-	-	TRBV5-1	TRBJ2-7	TGCGCCAGCAGCTTTCGGGCGACCACGGGTTACGAGCAGTACTTC	CASSFRATTGYEQYF
-	many	TRBV20-1	TRBJ2-1	TGCAGTGCTCCAAGCGGAAGCTCCTACAATGAGCAGTTCTTC	CSAPSGSSYNEQFF
-	-	TRBV20-1	TRBJ2-7	TGCAGTGCTATTGTAGTTCCCAGCGAGCAGTACTTC	CSAIVVPSEQYF
-	many	TRBV25-1	TRBJ2-5	TGTGCCAGCAGTGAATCTATCGGGGGCTATTCACAGTACTTC	CASSESIGGYSQYF
TRBD2	-	TRBV27	TRBJ2-7	TGTGCCAGCAGTTTATCCCCCAGTAGCGGGATCGAGCAGTACTTC	CASSLSPSSGIEQYF
TRBD2	-	TRBV4-1	TRBJ2-3	TGCGCCAGCAGCCACGGACTAGCGGCCTCCCCACAGGGAGATACGCAGTATTTT	CASSHGLAASPQGDTQYF